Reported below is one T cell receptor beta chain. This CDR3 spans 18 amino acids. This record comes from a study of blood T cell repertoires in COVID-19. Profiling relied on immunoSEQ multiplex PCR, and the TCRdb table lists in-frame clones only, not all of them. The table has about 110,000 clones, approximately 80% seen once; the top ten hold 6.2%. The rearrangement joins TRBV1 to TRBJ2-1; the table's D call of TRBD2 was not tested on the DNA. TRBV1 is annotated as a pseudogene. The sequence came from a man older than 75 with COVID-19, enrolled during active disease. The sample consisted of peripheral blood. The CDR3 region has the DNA TGCACCAGCAGCCTATACCGGGAGGAGCGGGAGGGCTACAATGAGCAGTTCTTC. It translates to CTSSLYREEREGYNEQFF.